Listed below are T cell receptor beta chains from one sample, sequenced in a study of yellow fever vaccine responses in identical twins. TCRdb analysed the RT-PCR reads with MiXCR anew, one entry per CDR3 protein. The repertoire holds fewer than 35,000 distinct CDR3 sequences, with less than 70% as singletons. The input for sequencing was T cells from blood (PBMCs), unsorted or a sorted subset (not recorded which), taken before or after yellow fever vaccination (not recorded which). The source of these receptors is a woman between 18 and 30 years old who received the yellow fever vaccine. Both conserved end residues are part of each CDR3. Each record gives: CDR3 DNA, CDR3 protein, clone size, D gene, J gene, V gene. D genes are given only for firm matches. A clone size is listed for some rows: how often the clone was seen (once, few, many), or a class if it is expanded.

CDR3nt: TGTGCCAGCAGCTTAGACTCAGTGTCGACCTACGAGCAGTACTTC
CDR3aa: CASSLDSVSTYEQYF
abundance: NA
d_gene: NA
j_gene: TRBJ2-7
v_gene: TRBV11-3

CDR3nt: TGCGCCAGCAGCCAAGATGAAGGCTCCTACAATGAGCAGTTCTTC
CDR3aa: CASSQDEGSYNEQFF
abundance: few
d_gene: NA
j_gene: TRBJ2-1
v_gene: TRBV4-1

CDR3nt: TGCGCCAGCAGCTTGAGGCCCAGGGGGACCGGGGAGCTGTTTTTT
CDR3aa: CASSLRPRGTGELFF
abundance: NA
d_gene: TRBD1
j_gene: TRBJ2-2
v_gene: TRBV5-1

CDR3nt: TGCAGTGCGACTACAGGGGGCATACAGCCCCAGCATTTT
CDR3aa: CSATTGGIQPQHF
abundance: few
d_gene: TRBD1
j_gene: TRBJ1-5
v_gene: TRBV20-1

CDR3nt: TGTGCCATCAGTGAGGTGGGGGGTAGAGCTTTCTTT
CDR3aa: CAISEVGGRAFF
abundance: NA
d_gene: NA
j_gene: TRBJ1-1
v_gene: TRBV10-3

CDR3nt: TGTGCCAGCAGTCCCAGTCGGGTTTACACTGAAGCTTTCTTT
CDR3aa: CASSPSRVYTEAFF
abundance: NA
d_gene: NA
j_gene: TRBJ1-1
v_gene: TRBV27

CDR3nt: TGCAGCTCCAGCGGATTCACAGATACGCAGTATTTT
CDR3aa: CSSSGFTDTQYF
abundance: NA
d_gene: NA
j_gene: TRBJ2-3
v_gene: TRBV29-1

CDR3nt: TGTGCCAGCAGCTTAGCCCTTGGTGCTGGGGCCAACGTCCTGACTTTC
CDR3aa: CASSLALGAGANVLTF
abundance: NA
d_gene: NA
j_gene: TRBJ2-6
v_gene: TRBV5-5

CDR3nt: TGTGCCATCAGTGAGTCGAGTCACGAGCAGTTCTTC
CDR3aa: CAISESSHEQFF
abundance: NA
d_gene: NA
j_gene: TRBJ2-1
v_gene: TRBV10-3

CDR3nt: TGTGCCAGCAGCAACCAGGGGCGGGATGGCAATCAGCCCCAGCATTTT
CDR3aa: CASSNQGRDGNQPQHF
abundance: NA
d_gene: NA
j_gene: TRBJ1-5
v_gene: TRBV21-1